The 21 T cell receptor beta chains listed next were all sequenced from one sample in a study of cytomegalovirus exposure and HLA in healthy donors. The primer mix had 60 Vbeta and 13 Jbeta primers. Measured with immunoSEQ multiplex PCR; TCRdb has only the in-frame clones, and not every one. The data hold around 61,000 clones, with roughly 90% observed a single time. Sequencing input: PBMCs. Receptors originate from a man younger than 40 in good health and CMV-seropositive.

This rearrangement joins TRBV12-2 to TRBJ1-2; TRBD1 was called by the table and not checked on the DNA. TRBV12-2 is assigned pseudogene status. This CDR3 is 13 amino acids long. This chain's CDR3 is CASRLDRGGGYTF. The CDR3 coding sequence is TGTGCAAGTCGCTTGGACAGGGGGGGAGGCTACACCTTC.

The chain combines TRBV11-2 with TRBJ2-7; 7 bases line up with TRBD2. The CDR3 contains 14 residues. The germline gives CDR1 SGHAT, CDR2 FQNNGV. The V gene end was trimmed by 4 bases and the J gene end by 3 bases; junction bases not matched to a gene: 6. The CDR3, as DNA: TGTGCCAGCAGCTCGTCTAGCGGAGTCTACGAGCAGTACTTC. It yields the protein CASSSSSGVYEQYF.

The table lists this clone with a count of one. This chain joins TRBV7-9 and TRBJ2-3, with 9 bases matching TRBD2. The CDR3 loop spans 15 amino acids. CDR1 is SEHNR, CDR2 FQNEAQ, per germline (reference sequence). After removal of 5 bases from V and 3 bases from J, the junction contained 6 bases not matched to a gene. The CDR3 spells CASSRKAGGTDTQYF. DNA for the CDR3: TGTGCCAGCAGCCGCAAAGCGGGAGGTACAGATACGCAGTATTTT.

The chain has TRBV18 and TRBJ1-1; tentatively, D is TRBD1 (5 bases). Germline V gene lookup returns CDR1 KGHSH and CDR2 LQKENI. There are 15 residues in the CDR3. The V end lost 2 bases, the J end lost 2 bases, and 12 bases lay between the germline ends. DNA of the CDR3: TGTGCCAGCTCACCAAGGCCCAGGACAAACACTGAAGCTTTCTTT. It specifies CASSPRPRTNTEAFF.

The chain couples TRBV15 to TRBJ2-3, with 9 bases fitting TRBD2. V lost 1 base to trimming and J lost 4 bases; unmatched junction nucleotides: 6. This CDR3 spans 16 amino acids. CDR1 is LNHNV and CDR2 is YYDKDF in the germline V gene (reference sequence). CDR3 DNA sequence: TGTGCCACCAGCAGAGGTAATAGCGGGAGTGCAGATACGCAGTATTTT. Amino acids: CATSRGNSGSADTQYF.

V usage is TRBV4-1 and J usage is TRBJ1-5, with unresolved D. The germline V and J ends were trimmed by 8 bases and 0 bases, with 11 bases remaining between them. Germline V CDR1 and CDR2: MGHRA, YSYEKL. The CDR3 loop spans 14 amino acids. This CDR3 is CASSRDTSNQPQHF. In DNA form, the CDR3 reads TGCGCCAGCTCTCGAGATACTAGCAATCAGCCCCAGCATTTT.

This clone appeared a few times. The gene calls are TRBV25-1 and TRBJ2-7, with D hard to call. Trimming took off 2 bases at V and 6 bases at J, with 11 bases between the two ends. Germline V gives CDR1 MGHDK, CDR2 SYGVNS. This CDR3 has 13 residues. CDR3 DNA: TGTGCCAGCAGTGAACCCAGTCGAGGCGAGCAGTACTTC. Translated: CASSEPSRGEQYF.

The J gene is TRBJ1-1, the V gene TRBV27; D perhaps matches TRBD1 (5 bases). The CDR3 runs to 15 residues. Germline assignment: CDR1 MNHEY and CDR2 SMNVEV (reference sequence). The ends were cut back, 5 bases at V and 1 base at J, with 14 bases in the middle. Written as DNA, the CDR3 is TGTGCCAGCAGTCCTCGACAGCTTTCGAACACTGAAGCTTTCTTT. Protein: CASSPRQLSNTEAFF.

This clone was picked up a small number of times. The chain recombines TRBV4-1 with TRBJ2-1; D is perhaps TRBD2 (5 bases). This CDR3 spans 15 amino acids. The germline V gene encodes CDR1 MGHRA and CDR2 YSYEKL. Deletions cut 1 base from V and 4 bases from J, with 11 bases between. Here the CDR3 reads CASSQGLAGYNEQFF. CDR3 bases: TGCGCCAGCAGCCAAGGCCTAGCTGGGTACAATGAGCAGTTCTTC.

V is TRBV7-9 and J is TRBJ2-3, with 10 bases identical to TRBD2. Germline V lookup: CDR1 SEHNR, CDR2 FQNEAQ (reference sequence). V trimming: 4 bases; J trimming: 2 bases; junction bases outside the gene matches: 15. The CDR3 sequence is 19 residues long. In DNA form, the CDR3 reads TGTGCCAGCAGCTCAGGGTTGTTTGGGCTAGCGGGAGTCACAGATACGCAGTATTTT. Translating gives CASSSGLFGLAGVTDTQYF.

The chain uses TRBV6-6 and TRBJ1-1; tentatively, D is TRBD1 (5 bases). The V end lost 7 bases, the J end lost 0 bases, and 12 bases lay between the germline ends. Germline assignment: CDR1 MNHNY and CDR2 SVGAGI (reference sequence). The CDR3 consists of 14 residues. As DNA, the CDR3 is TGTGCCAGCATATCAGGGTACATGAACACTGAAGCTTTCTTT. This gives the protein CASISGYMNTEAFF.

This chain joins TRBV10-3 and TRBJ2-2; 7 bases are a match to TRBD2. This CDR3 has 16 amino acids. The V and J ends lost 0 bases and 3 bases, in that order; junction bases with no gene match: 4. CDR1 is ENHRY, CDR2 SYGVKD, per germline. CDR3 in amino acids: CAISESTSRDTGELFF. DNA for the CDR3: TGTGCCATCAGTGAGTCGACTAGCCGGGACACCGGGGAGCTGTTTTTT.

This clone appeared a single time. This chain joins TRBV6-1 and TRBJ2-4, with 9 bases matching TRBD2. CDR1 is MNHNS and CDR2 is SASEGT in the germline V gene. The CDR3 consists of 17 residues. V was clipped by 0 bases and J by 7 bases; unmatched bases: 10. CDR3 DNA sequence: TGTGCCAGCAGTGAAGCAAGGATAGCGGGAGAACGGAACATTCAGTACTTC. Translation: CASSEARIAGERNIQYF.

DNA of the CDR3: TGCGCCAGCAGCCCGGACAGGGGGGGGCAGCGGGATACGCAGTATTTT. Translated: CASSPDRGGQRDTQYF. The chain links TRBV4-1 to TRBJ2-3; TRBD1 matches at 10 bases. Germline V gene data show CDR1 as MGHRA and CDR2 as YSYEKL. The CDR3 is 16 amino acids. V lost 4 bases, J lost 6 bases, and 10 bases stayed unmatched.

DNA for the CDR3: TGTGCCAGCAGCCAAGGCCTAGCAGAAGCCCCCTACAATGAGCAGTTCTTC. This encodes CASSQGLAEAPYNEQFF. V and J are TRBV4-2 and TRBJ2-1; D might be TRBD2 (5 bases). The V and J ends lost 1 base and 2 bases respectively, with 15 bases between them. Looked up from germline, CDR1 is LGHNA and CDR2 is YNFKEQ. The CDR3 is made up of 17 amino acids.

The CDR3 region is CASSQLRGGSTDTQYF. CDR3 bases: TGCGCCAGCAGCCAACTAAGAGGGGGCAGCACAGATACGCAGTATTTT. The chain recombines TRBV4-3 with TRBJ2-3; 7 bases align to TRBD1. Germline values: CDR1 LGHNA, CDR2 YSLEER. CDR3 length: 16 residues. The J segment lost 0 bases and the V segment lost 2 bases, leaving 5 bases of the junction unmatched.

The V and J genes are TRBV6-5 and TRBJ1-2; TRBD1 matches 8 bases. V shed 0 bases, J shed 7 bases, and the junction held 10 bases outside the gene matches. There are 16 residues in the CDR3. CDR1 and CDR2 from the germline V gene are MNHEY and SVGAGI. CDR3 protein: CASSYSSQGALSGYTF. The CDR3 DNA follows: TGTGCCAGCAGTTACTCGAGCCAGGGGGCGCTTAGTGGCTACACCTTC.

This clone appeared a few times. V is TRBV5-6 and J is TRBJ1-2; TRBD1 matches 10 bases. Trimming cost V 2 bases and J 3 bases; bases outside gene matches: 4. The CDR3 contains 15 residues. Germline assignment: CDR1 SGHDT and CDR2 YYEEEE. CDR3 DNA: TGTGCCAGCAGCTTTGGGACAGGGGATTACTATGGCTACACCTTC. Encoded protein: CASSFGTGDYYGYTF. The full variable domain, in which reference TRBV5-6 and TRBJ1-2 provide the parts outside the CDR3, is DAGVTQSPTHLIKTRGQQVTLRCSPKSGHDTVSWYQQALGQGPQFIFQYYEEEERQRGNFPDRFSGHQFPNYSSELNVNALLLGDSALYLCASSFGTGDYYGYTFGSGTRLTVV.

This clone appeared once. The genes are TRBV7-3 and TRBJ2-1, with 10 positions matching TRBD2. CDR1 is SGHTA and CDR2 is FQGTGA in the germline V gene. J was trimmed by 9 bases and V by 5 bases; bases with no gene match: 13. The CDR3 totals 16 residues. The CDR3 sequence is CASSRTSGTFSAEQFF. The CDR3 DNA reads TGTGCCAGCAGCCGGACTAGCGGTACGTTTAGTGCTGAGCAGTTCTTC.

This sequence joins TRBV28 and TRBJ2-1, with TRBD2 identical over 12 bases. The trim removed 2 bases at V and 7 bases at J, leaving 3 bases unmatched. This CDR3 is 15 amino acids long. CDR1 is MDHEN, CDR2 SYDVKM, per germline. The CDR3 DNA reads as TGTGCCAGCAGTTTACGGACTAGCGGGATAAATGAGCAGTTCTTC. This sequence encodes CASSLRTSGINEQFF. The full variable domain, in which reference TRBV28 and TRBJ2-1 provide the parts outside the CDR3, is DVKVTQSSRYLVKRTGEKVFLECVQDMDHENMFWYRQDPGLGLRLIYFSYDVKMKEKGDIPEGYSVSREKKERFSLILESASTNQTSMYLCASSLRTSGINEQFFGPGTRLTVL.

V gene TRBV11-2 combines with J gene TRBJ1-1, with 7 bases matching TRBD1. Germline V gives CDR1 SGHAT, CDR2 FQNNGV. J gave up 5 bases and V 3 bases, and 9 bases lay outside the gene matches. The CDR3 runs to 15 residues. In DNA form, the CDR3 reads TGTGCCAGCAGCTTTACCGGCAGGGGGTGGACTGAAGCTTTCTTT. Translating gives CASSFTGRGWTEAFF.